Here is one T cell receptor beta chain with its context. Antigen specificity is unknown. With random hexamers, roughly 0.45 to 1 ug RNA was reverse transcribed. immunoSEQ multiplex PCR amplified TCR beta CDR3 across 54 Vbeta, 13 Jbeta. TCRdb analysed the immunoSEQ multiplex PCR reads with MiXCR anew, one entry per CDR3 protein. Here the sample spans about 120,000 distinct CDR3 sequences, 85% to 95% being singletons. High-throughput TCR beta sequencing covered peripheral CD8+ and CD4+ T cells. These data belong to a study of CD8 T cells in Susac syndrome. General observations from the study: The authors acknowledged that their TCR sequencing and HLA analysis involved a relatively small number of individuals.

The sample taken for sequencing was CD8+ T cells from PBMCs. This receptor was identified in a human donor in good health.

Here the CDR3 DNA reads TGTGCCAGCAGCTACGACAGGGGGAATACAGATACGCAGTATTTT. It specifies CASSYDRGNTDTQYF. The J gene is TRBJ2-3, the V gene TRBV7-2, with 9 bases lining up with TRBD1. Trimming removed 4 bases from V and 3 bases from J; junction bases left unmatched: 5. In germline, CDR1 is SGHTA, CDR2 FQGNSA. The CDR3 runs 15 residues.